This T cell receptor beta chain was sequenced during a study of blood T cell repertoires in COVID-19 (dated by TCRdb to 2018 to 2021). A note on the overall study: The collaborator samples originated in the United States, Italy and Spain and spanned the acute and convalescent phases of COVID-19. The prospective study material was composed of cDNA or gDNA derived from T cells, B-cell-depleted T cells, or PBMCs. Subjects who had been exposed to COVID-19, were actively infected with it, or had recovered from it provided the deeply sampled blood TCRbeta repertoires that made up the dataset. The repertoires were released in a freely available public database intended as a resource for research on the immune response to SARS-CoV-2. The samples were drawn from two sources: the first 160 participants of the ongoing ImmuneRACE study, and some 1,300 subjects contributed by 6 global collaborators. Sample metadata almost always included a de-identified subject ID, COVID-19 status, age in years and sex. Where available, HLA class I and class II types were taken from metadata supplied by the sample provider and were not determined by assay-based typing. Study-wide findings and limitations: The amount of clinical and demographic metadata varied by source and participant and was provided uncurated.

The immunoSEQ Assay, a bias-controlled multiplex PCR, was used to amplify TCRbeta CDR3 regions from genomic DNA. Regarding the original processing steps: Nucleated cell counts per sample were estimated from amplification of reference gene primers within the assay. To quantify the absolute abundance of each unique TCRbeta CDR3 rearrangement, sequence reads were collapsed and filtered. For each sample, productive Simpson clonality was calculated as the square root of Simpson's diversity index over productive rearrangements. The immuneACCESS repertoire file appears here via TCRdb, limited to in-frame rearrangements. These files lack a portion of the clones; in checked studies, under half of the deficit traces to unresolved V genes, and the cause of the others is not known. Clonal size and the V and J genes are those of that table, whereas D and trimming came from the DNA. Here the sample has approximately 470,000 clones; roughly nine tenths occur a single time. Of the sample, approximately 0.7% falls within the top ten clones.

Enrolling through a virtual design, the prospective study's participants ranged in age from roughly 18 to 89 years and lived across 24 United States geographic areas. In the prospective study, participants were assigned to cohorts based on the clinical history participants reported in a screening survey and a study questionnaire. Recovered participants in ImmuneRACE Cohort 3 were defined by two consecutive negative NP/OP PCR tests, clearance by a healthcare professional, or resolution of symptoms. In the prospective study, whole blood, serum and a nasopharyngeal or oropharyngeal swab were collected from each participant by mobile phlebotomists. Over a 2-month period, participants in the prospective study had the option of providing additional blood draws and questionnaires. Before DNA extraction, blood samples from the prospective study were shipped at room temperature or frozen. This clone was seen only a few times. The antigen it recognizes is unknown. No base qualities exist here, and no much larger clone lies one base off it.

Input material: PBMCs or T cells enriched from blood (not recorded which). The clonotype comes from a young woman who had recovered from COVID-19.

In nucleotides, the sequence is TGTGCCAGCAGTGAGGATGCGGGTGGGCGAATGGAAAAACTGTTTTTT. Protein translation: CASSEDAGGRMEKLFF. Recombination joined TRBV2 with TRBJ1-4; the D gene assignment is ambiguous. According to the germline V gene, CDR1 reads SNHLY and CDR2 reads FYNNEI. The CDR3 contains 16 residues, cysteine and phenylalanine counted. The only DNA kept is the CDR3, 48 bases in frame from the first base. Trimming costs V 3 bases and J 8 bases, and their ends lie 19 bases apart.